Presented here are 14 T cell receptor beta chains from one specimen sequenced in a study of T-cell reconstitution after alpha-beta-depleted transplantation in children. Unique molecular identifiers tagged the TCRbeta library. MiXCR, run by TCRdb on the PCR reads, gives a single entry per CDR3 protein. Here the sample spans around 64,000 distinct CDR3 sequences, roughly 11% being singletons. Sequenced here: PBMCs, sampled before TCRalphabeta/CD19-depleted stem cell transplant. The receptors were sampled from a boy younger than 18 with acute myeloid leukemia, due to receive a stem cell transplant.

Ten or more counts support this clonotype. The chain carries TRBV6-5 and TRBJ2-7; 9 bases map to TRBD1. J gave up 2 bases and V 6 bases, and 11 bases lay outside the gene matches. Germline CDR1 reads MNHEY; CDR2 reads SVGAGI. CDR3 size: 16 residues. The CDR3 DNA reads as TGTGCCAGCAGCTGGCTGGGACAGGGTTTCCCCTACGAGCAGTACTTC. Amino acids: CASSWLGQGFPYEQYF.

This clonotype was counted many times. This chain joins TRBV24-1 and TRBJ2-7; the match to TRBD1 covers 7 bases. The CDR3 runs 13 residues. Germline-derived CDR1 and CDR2 are KGHDR and SFDVKD. The trim removed 5 bases at V and 1 base at J, leaving 1 base unmatched. DNA of the CDR3: TGTGCCACCAGTGCCAGGGGGTCCTACGAGCAGTACTTC. This sequence encodes CATSARGSYEQYF.

The chain links TRBV4-2 to TRBJ2-3; 9 bases are shared with TRBD1. The CDR3 consists of 14 residues. The germline gives CDR1 LGHNA, CDR2 YNFKEQ. V lost 3 bases to trimming and J lost 5 bases; unmatched junction nucleotides: 3. In nucleotides, the CDR3 is TGTGCCAGCAGCCATAGACAGGGGGGAGATACGCAGTATTTT. It codes for CASSHRQGGDTQYF.

This clonotype was seen many times. J is TRBJ1-3 and V is TRBV4-3; D gene ambiguous. Trimming shortened V by 5 bases and J by 9 bases, and 11 bases separated the two germline ends. CDR1 is LGHNA and CDR2 is YSLEER in the germline V gene. The CDR3 is 12 amino acids. The CDR3 sequence is CASSKDLGTIYF. In nucleotides, the CDR3 is TGCGCCAGCAGCAAGGATCTAGGCACCATATATTTT.

The J gene is TRBJ2-1, the V gene TRBV20-1; the D gene is possibly TRBD2 (6 bases). The CDR3 is 16 residues long. CDR1 and CDR2 (germline): DFQATT, SNEGSKA (reference sequence). Trimming removed 1 base from V and 2 bases from J, with 15 bases in between. The CDR3 nucleotides read TGCAGTGCTAGAGTTCCGGGCGTAGCGGCCTACAATGAGCAGTTCTTC. It codes for CSARVPGVAAYNEQFF.

This clonotype was counted at least ten times. CDR3 protein: CASSSPAGGKNEQFF. Written as DNA, the CDR3 is TGTGCCAGCAGTTCTCCCGCAGGGGGCAAGAATGAGCAGTTCTTC. The chain couples TRBV28 to TRBJ2-1; 8 nucleotides match TRBD1. The CDR3 has 15 residues. Germline loops: CDR1 MDHEN, CDR2 SYDVKM. J lost 7 bases, V lost 4 bases, and 9 bases had no gene match. The whole variable domain, filled in from reference TRBV28 and TRBJ2-1, reads DVKVTQSSRYLVKRTGEKVFLECVQDMDHENMFWYRQDPGLGLRLIYFSYDVKMKEKGDIPEGYSVSREKKERFSLILESASTNQTSMYLCASSSPAGGKNEQFFGPGTRLTVL.

The V call is TRBV19, the J call TRBJ2-1, with TRBD2 matching 8 bases. Trimming removed 0 bases from V and 4 bases from J; junction bases left unmatched: 8. The germline CDR1 and CDR2 sequences are LNHDA and SQIVND (reference sequence). This CDR3 comprises 17 residues. CDR3 DNA: TGTGCCAGTAGTATAGATGGGGCCGGGGGGGATTACAATGAGCAGTTCTTC. It is translated as CASSIDGAGGDYNEQFF.

This clonotype was counted many times. V usage is TRBV18 and J usage is TRBJ1-1; possible D gene TRBD1, 5 bases. Deletions cut 1 base from V and 6 bases from J, with 12 bases between. Germline loops: CDR1 KGHSH, CDR2 LQKENI. The CDR3 loop spans 14 amino acids. The CDR3 here is CASSPLSGVAEAFF. The CDR3 DNA is TGTGCCAGCTCACCACTTTCGGGGGTCGCTGAAGCTTTCTTT.

The table lists this clonotype with many counts. The V call is TRBV6-1, the J call TRBJ1-5, with D perhaps matching TRBD1 (6 bases). Germline V gene data show CDR1 as MNHNS and CDR2 as SASEGT. The CDR3 loop spans 13 amino acids. The ends were cut back, 7 bases at V and 7 bases at J, with 14 bases in the middle. CDR3 DNA: TGTGCCAGCAAACAGGGTTTGAGACAGCCCCAGCATTTT. Its translation is CASKQGLRQPQHF.

This clonotype was found a few times. J is TRBJ2-7 and V is TRBV7-2, with 7 nucleotides matching TRBD2. The CDR3 length is 13 residues. Per the germline V gene, CDR1 is SGHTA and CDR2 is FQGNSA. Germline trimming cut 5 bases from V and 2 bases from J; bases unmatched to any gene: 3. Here the CDR3 DNA reads TGTGCCAGCAGCCGCAGCGGGGCCTACGAGCAGTACTTC. It specifies CASSRSGAYEQYF.

Judged by abundance, this clonotype is medium-sized. The chain joins TRBV5-1 to TRBJ1-1; 11 bases map to TRBD1. J was trimmed by 5 bases and V by 2 bases; bases with no gene match: 14. The germline V gene has CDR1 SGHRS and CDR2 YFSETQ. The CDR3 runs to 18 residues. The CDR3 region has the DNA TGCGCCAGCAGCTTCGTCGGGACAGGGGGGTCTAGTTCTACTGAAGCTTTCTTT. Translated, it gives CASSFVGTGGSSSTEAFF.

The chain joins TRBV3-1 to TRBJ2-1; D is ambiguous. Trimming took off 10 bases at V and 6 bases at J, with 28 bases between the two ends. The germline V gene has CDR1 LGHDT and CDR2 YNNKEL (reference sequence). This CDR3 has 17 amino acids. The CDR3 DNA sequence: TGTGCCACCTCCCTGCTGGCTCCGGCAGTGGTTTCCAATGAGCAGTTCTTC. It encodes CATSLLAPAVVSNEQFF.

This clonotype was seen ten or more times. The rearrangement uses TRBV25-1 and TRBJ2-3, with D possibly matching TRBD1 (6 bases). The CDR3 loop spans 11 amino acids. Germline V gene lookup returns CDR1 MGHDK and CDR2 SYGVNS. V was cut by 6 bases and J by 11 bases, with 12 bases left in between. The CDR3 DNA is TGTGCCAGCAGGAGGACAGTAGAGCAGTATTTT. It is translated as CASRRTVEQYF.

The rearrangement uses TRBV7-9 and TRBJ1-1, with D maybe TRBD1 (6 bases). Germline lookup yields CDR1 SEHNR and CDR2 FQNEAQ (reference sequence). Trimming removed 4 bases at V and 3 bases at J, with 15 bases between. The CDR3 length is 15 residues. CDR3 nucleotides: TGTGCCAGCAGCTCAAGGGGGGGGTTGGACACTGAAGCTTTCTTT. Its protein is CASSSRGGLDTEAFF.